This T cell receptor beta chain emerged from a study of cytomegalovirus exposure and HLA in healthy donors. About this clone itself: Its antigen remains unidentified.

The PCR used 60 Vbeta and 13 Jbeta primers. Sequencing used immunoSEQ multiplex PCR; TCRdb keeps in-frame clones, though not all of them. The sample has over 110,000 clones, around 78% seen once. This CDR3 is 14 amino acids long. V was cut by 3 bases and J by 5 bases, with 11 bases left in between. The germline gives CDR1 SGHAT, CDR2 FQNNGV. Overall study results and limits: In a later analysis, DRB1 alleles had the most associated TCRs; HLA-C alleles the fewest. TCR beta V- and J-gene trimming, according to a later analysis, was linked to a missense DCLRE1C variant. One later analysis reportedly identified an Asian-associated ancestry cluster that showed fewer N-insertions than the 666-donor mean.

The sequence derives from a woman aged 40 to 49 in good health and CMV-seropositive. The sequenced sample was PBMCs. The rearrangement links TRBV11-2 to TRBJ2-1; D uncertain. The chain's CDR3 is CASSFYFGDNEQFF. As DNA, the CDR3 is TGTGCCAGCAGCTTCTATTTTGGAGACAATGAGCAGTTCTTC.